These T cell receptor beta chains were read from a single sample in a study of identical twins. MiXCR was run by TCRdb on the 5' RACE reads, yielding one entry per CDR3 protein. The data contain nearly 650,000 distinct CDR3 sequences, roughly 7.1% of them seen just once; the ten biggest clones take up approximately 1.5%. Another study also made use of these data, one on yellow fever vaccine responses in identical twins.

Source material: PBMCs. The receptors come from a woman younger than 30 in good health. CDR3s leave out the opening cysteine and the closing phenylalanine or tryptophan. A clone size is listed for some rows: how often the clone was seen (once, few, many), or a class if it is expanded.

J: TRBJ2-1; size: many; V: TRBV12-3/TRBV12-4; CDR3: ASGPGNEQF
J: TRBJ2-1; size: many; V: TRBV24-1; CDR3: ATRGGTSGKNEQF
J: TRBJ2-3; size: few; V: TRBV7-9; CDR3: ASSSTDRDRGTDTQY
J: TRBJ2-6; size: few; V: TRBV15; CDR3: ATTSIVSSGANVLT
J: TRBJ2-1; size: NA; V: TRBV10-2; CDR3: ASMDSGGSF
J: TRBJ2-7; size: NA; V: TRBV3-1; CDR3: ASSHGSPRTSSYEQY
J: TRBJ1-2; size: many; V: TRBV12-3/TRBV12-4; CDR3: ASSLPGSRPGGYT
J: TRBJ2-1; size: many; V: TRBV24-1; CDR3: ATSDPGDGNNEQF
J: TRBJ1-1; size: many; V: TRBV5-1; CDR3: ASSLGRLMNTEAF
J: TRBJ1-1; size: many; V: TRBV7-2; CDR3: ASARVGNTEAF
J: TRBJ1-5; size: few; V: TRBV3-1; CDR3: ASSLWGQEGQPQH
J: TRBJ2-2; size: many; V: TRBV20-1; CDR3: SALRGTGELF
J: TRBJ2-2; size: many; V: TRBV24-1; CDR3: ATSRQGGTGELF
J: TRBJ2-5; size: NA; V: TRBV7-9; CDR3: ASSPGQGYEETQY
J: TRBJ2-2; size: many; V: TRBV7-2; CDR3: ASRERLVAGELF
J: TRBJ1-2; size: many; V: TRBV24-1; CDR3: ATSDPGTGDGYT
J: TRBJ1-6; size: many; V: TRBV11-1; CDR3: ASRPDRATWNSYNSPLH
J: TRBJ2-5; size: NA; V: TRBV28; CDR3: ASSLQGAGGETQY
J: TRBJ2-1; size: few; V: TRBV29-1; CDR3: SVEGRDSGAYNEQF
J: TRBJ2-1; size: many; V: TRBV5-1; CDR3: ASSLPRTGNDEQF
J: TRBJ2-7; size: many; V: TRBV20-1; CDR3: SASGRVSHEQY
J: TRBJ2-5; size: NA; V: TRBV6-1; CDR3: PSSEGAGQETQY
J: TRBJ2-1; size: NA; V: TRBV7-9; CDR3: ASSPTEQAYNEQF
J: TRBJ2-1; size: few; V: TRBV5-1; CDR3: ASSLGGQGFYNEQF
J: TRBJ1-2; size: few; V: TRBV27; CDR3: ASSGPGSYGYT
J: TRBJ1-1; size: many; V: TRBV11-2; CDR3: ASSETGAPLNTEAF
J: TRBJ2-1; size: NA; V: TRBV2; CDR3: ASTINRVVEQF
J: TRBJ1-5; size: NA; V: TRBV18; CDR3: ASSPLQRDQPQH
J: TRBJ1-6; size: few; V: TRBV4-1; CDR3: ASSQGGTIRNSPLH
J: TRBJ1-2; size: few; V: TRBV12-3/TRBV12-4; CDR3: ASTSDSNYGYT
J: TRBJ2-1; size: few; V: TRBV10-3; CDR3: AISEDWRDLGNNEQF
J: TRBJ2-5; size: NA; V: TRBV7-2; CDR3: ASSRVGQETQY
J: TRBJ1-5; size: many; V: TRBV20-1; CDR3: SARDVDQPQH
J: TRBJ2-1; size: few; V: TRBV7-9; CDR3: ASSLVPTGNEQF
J: TRBJ2-2; size: NA; V: TRBV11-2; CDR3: ASSGTGFANTGELF
J: TRBJ2-1; size: few; V: TRBV20-1; CDR3: SVALGLSSYNEQF
J: TRBJ2-1; size: many; V: TRBV5-1; CDR3: ASSFGLDSYNEQF
J: TRBJ2-7; size: few; V: TRBV20-1; CDR3: SAKAGTSGLSYEQY
J: TRBJ1-2; size: few; V: TRBV28; CDR3: ASIGDTKGYT
J: TRBJ2-3; size: NA; V: TRBV9; CDR3: ASSVEGGRYTGTDTQY
J: TRBJ1-3; size: few; V: TRBV5-5; CDR3: ASSLALKGNTIY
J: TRBJ1-5; size: many; V: TRBV5-1; CDR3: ASSPTQGQPQH
J: TRBJ1-1; size: many; V: TRBV27; CDR3: ASRQWGNTEAF
J: TRBJ2-3; size: few; V: TRBV5-5; CDR3: ASSLIVDTQY
J: TRBJ2-1; size: many; V: TRBV5-1; CDR3: ASSYRTADPPGEQF
J: TRBJ2-7; size: few; V: TRBV12-3/TRBV12-4; CDR3: ASSSTTSGRARRRYEQY